This T cell receptor beta chain is from a study of blood T cell repertoires in COVID-19. The assay was immunoSEQ multiplex PCR, and TCRdb's table has in-frame clones only and misses some. The sample lists roughly 70,000 clones, about 90% occurring once. Sequenced material: peripheral blood. This sequence originates from an elderly woman with active COVID-19.

The CDR3 spells CASSQDWGEGVPYSVDEQYF. DNA of the CDR3: TGTGCCAGCAGCCAAGACTGGGGGGAGGGGGTACCTTACTCTGTGGACGAGCAGTACTTC. This chain uses TRBV4-2 with TRBJ2-7; maybe TRBD2 (7 bases). Germline loops: CDR1 LGHNA, CDR2 YNFKEQ. Trimming cost V 0 bases and J 5 bases, with 29 bases left between them. CDR3 length: 20 amino acids.